The source of this T cell receptor (beta chain) is a study of T cell responses to AZD1222 COVID-19 vaccine. General study findings and limits: Only a handful of AZD1222 recipients, several in all, had baseline seropositivity. Spike was spanned by vaccine-associated CD4 TCRs, with dominance at 160-218 and 743-854.

The CDR3 has 14 amino acids. Trimming pared 8 bases from V and 0 bases from J, leaving 12 bases between. Germline V gene data show CDR1 as MNHNY and CDR2 as SVGAGI (reference sequence). Sequencing used immunoSEQ multiplex PCR; TCRdb keeps in-frame clones, though not all of them. The sample carries about 81,000 clones, approximately 89% recorded once. As concerns this clone: Its cognate antigen is unknown.

Second doses that came at about 4 or about 12 weeks were put together. The chain combines TRBV6-6 with TRBJ2-3; D is undetermined. The clonotype was recovered from an adult who received the AZD1222 COVID-19 vaccine. The sample was peripheral blood, taken 28 days after the second AZD1222 dose. This CDR3 reads CASYPGGSTDTQYF. CDR3 nucleotides: TGTGCCAGCTATCCCGGCGGTAGCACAGATACGCAGTATTTT.